This TCR beta chain is from a study of T-cell memory formation after mild COVID-19. As for the study in general: TCR clusters were mostly confined to one donor each.

Per the germline V gene, CDR1 is SGHRS and CDR2 is YFSETQ. The junction had 4 bases not matched to a gene; V was cut back by 0 bases and J by 6 bases. There are 14 residues in the CDR3. As concerns this clonotype: What it binds is not known.

TCRdb ran MiXCR on the 5' RACE reads and lists one entry per CDR3 protein. The data contain 580,000 or so distinct CDR3 sequences, roughly 17% of them singletons. Study outcomes and limitations: Later expanders leaned CD4+, whereas clones that contracted between day 15 and 85 were balanced CD4/CD8. The second-wave clones peaking on day 37 were not confirmed as SARS-CoV-2-specific. The study detected some responding clones in pre-infection memory, suggesting cross-reactive memory joined.

The sample was PBMCs or a T cell subset sorted from them (not recorded which). The chain links TRBV5-1 to TRBJ2-7; 9 positions match TRBD1. This receptor was obtained from an adult woman who had mild COVID-19 (a few samples of this study predate the infection). Cell type and time point are not known. Here the CDR3 DNA reads TGCGCCAGCAGCTTGGAGGGACAGGGTCGCGAGCAGTACTTC. It is translated as CASSLEGQGREQYF.